This TCR beta chain was profiled in a study of T-cell memory formation after mild COVID-19 (dated by TCRdb to about 2021). Regarding the study in general: TCR sequence clusters from the two donors were largely donor specific. The cohort was made up of two young adult volunteers, one female and one male, who were previously healthy. In a couple of donors, T-cell clones that expanded and contracted after mild COVID-19 were followed by sequencing TCRalpha and TCRbeta repertoires longitudinally. What the study reported, not specific to this receptor: From day 15 to 85, contracting clones showed balanced CD4/CD8 phenotypes, whereas a second wave of clones that expanded from day 15 to 37 leaned towards CD4+. Whether the second-wave clones peaking on day 37 were SARS-CoV-2 specific was not confirmed. Only two mild cases were covered in the study, and larger cohorts including severe cases with pre-infection samples were considered necessary. Contracting CD4+ clones appeared mostly in the CM and EM memory subsets, whereas CD8+ clones were enriched in EMRA. Some responding clones were detected in pre-infection memory, which suggested that pre-existing cross-reactive memory T cells had joined the SARS-CoV-2 response.

The CDR3 measures 14 amino acids from cysteine to phenylalanine. This entry keeps only the CDR3 DNA: 42 bases, framed from base 1. Reading the germline V gene gives CDR1 SGDLS and CDR2 YYNGEE. Deletion took 3 bases off V and 1 base off J, with a span of 11 bases between the germline ends. Reads for this sample came from an Illumina NovaSeq 6000. TCRalpha and TCRbeta cDNA libraries were built by 5'RACE with constant-segment primers, adding sample barcodes and unique molecular identifiers. RNA was extracted from every sample with Trizol reagent. Amplification of the libraries took two PCR steps, and the second step added a second sample barcode plus Illumina TruSeq adapters. Sequencing of the libraries was done on an Illumina NovaSeq, producing 2 x 150 bp paired-end reads. The authors' pipeline ran thus. Reads were demultiplexed and collapsed into UMI-guided consensus sequences with migec v1.2.7. Using mixcr v2.1.11, UMI consensuses were aligned to TRA and TRB V and J templates and then assembled into clonotypes. Clonotypes were classified as expanded or contracted when called significant by both edgeR and NoisET, with noise models trained on biological replicates. For edgeR calls, the cutoffs were a false discovery rate-adjusted p below 0.01 and a log2 fold-change threshold of 1. As an exploratory analysis of dynamics, max-normalized trajectories of the 1000 most abundant clonotypes were examined with PCA combined with hierarchical clustering. Separately sequenced CD4+ and CD8+ repertoires were used to assign a CD4 or CD8 phenotype to each responding clone. TCRdb applied fastp at Q25 and MiXCR to the public reads, then kept only in-frame beta chains. Each CDR3 protein gets just one entry, which takes the most common genes and DNA from the rows behind it. These V and J calls rely on TCRdb rather than the paper's analysis. For this sample the table gives approximately 150,000 distinct CDR3 sequences, of which roughly 15% were detected only once. The top ten clones comprise 11% to 15% of the sample.

PBMCs were isolated by Ficoll-Paque density gradient centrifugation. About this clonotype: No cognate antigen has been identified for it. No base quality information exists; no much larger clone differs at one position.

The sample was PBMCs or a T cell subset sorted from them (not recorded which). The origin of this receptor is an adult woman who had mild COVID-19 (a few samples of this study predate the infection). The sample titles of this study are shuffled in the database, so cell type and time point are left out; the donor was told from shared clones. The chain is assembled from TRBV9 and TRBJ2-7; D gene: possibly TRBD2, on 5 matching bases. The DNA is TGTGCCAGCAGCGAAGGACTGGGTTCCTACGAGCAGTACTTC. It encodes CASSEGLGSYEQYF.